This T cell receptor beta chain was retrieved from a study of OX40 agonist ivuxolimab in advanced cancers. The repertoire was sequenced with immunoSEQ multiplex PCR; TCRdb's copy has only in-frame clones and lacks some. The data contain fewer than 45,000 clones, less than 90% of them singletons. CDR1 and CDR2 (germline): SGHNT, YYREEE (reference sequence). V lost 4 bases, J lost 4 bases, and 13 bases stayed unmatched. This CDR3 comprises 17 residues. The TCR originated in an adult with an advanced solid tumor such as melanoma, head and neck, liver or kidney cancer. The V call is TRBV5-4, the J call TRBJ1-2, with TRBD1 identical over 10 bases. This sample comprised CD4+ or CD8+ T cells sorted from blood, obtained in a trial of the OX40 agonist ivuxolimab. CDR3 DNA sequence: TGTGCCAGCAGCCGCGGGACAGGGGACGTGGCAGTCTATGGCTACACCTTC. Its translation: CASSRGTGDVAVYGYTF.